Following are 23 T cell receptor beta chains from one sample sequenced in a study of T-cell reconstitution after alpha-beta-depleted transplantation in children. Researchers prepared the TCRbeta library using unique molecular identifiers, the study reports. One entry per CDR3 protein, called by TCRdb with MiXCR from the PCR reads. The sample records 200,000 to 300,000 distinct CDR3 sequences, under 30% being singletons. The sequencing used PBMCs, mostly from graft donor cells, collected 360 days after TCRalphabeta/CD19-depleted stem cell transplant. These TCRs come from a female patient younger than 10 who had a stem cell transplant for congenital amegakaryocytic thrombocytopenia, so the T cells may come from the graft donor.

This sequence joins TRBV20-1 and TRBJ2-1; D is ambiguous. Germline V gene data show CDR1 as DFQATT and CDR2 as SNEGSKA (reference sequence). CDR3 length equals 14 residues. Trimming took off 3 bases at V and 12 bases at J, with 21 bases between the two ends. CDR3 protein: CSASAFGGWMGQFF. As DNA, the CDR3 is TGCAGTGCTAGCGCATTTGGTGGGTGGATGGGGCAGTTCTTC.

This rearrangement joins TRBV6-5 to TRBJ2-7, with D perhaps TRBD1 or TRBD2 (5 bases each). Germline-derived CDR1 and CDR2 are MNHEY and SVGAGI. V lost 0 bases to trimming and J lost 1 base, with 10 bases between them. The CDR3 covers 15 residues. CDR3 sequence (DNA): TGTGCCAGCAGTTACTCGATTGGGGGATCCTACGAGCAGTACTTC. Amino acid sequence: CASSYSIGGSYEQYF.

The CDR3 spells CSSIAGRHHNEQFF. Written as DNA, the CDR3 is TGCAGCTCTATCGCGGGAAGGCACCACAATGAGCAGTTCTTC. The V and J genes are TRBV29-1 and TRBJ2-1; D is possibly TRBD2 (6 bases). The CDR3 loop spans 14 amino acids. Trimming took off 8 bases at V and 5 bases at J, with 19 bases between the two ends. The germline V gene encodes CDR1 SQVTM and CDR2 ANQGSEA.

The chain couples TRBV30 to TRBJ2-5; maybe TRBD1 (6 bases). V was shortened by 1 base and J by 5 bases, with 17 bases between the two germline ends. The CDR3 contains 15 residues. CDR1 GTSNPN and CDR2 SVGIG come from the germline V gene (reference sequence). The CDR3 bases are TGTGCCTGGAGTGCGGTTACAGGGTTTCAGGAGACCCAGTACTTC. This gives the protein CAWSAVTGFQETQYF.

This clonotype was seen a handful of times. This chain uses TRBV5-1 with TRBJ1-2, with TRBD1 identical over 9 bases. Germline V gene sequence: CDR1 SGHRS, CDR2 YFSETQ. Trimming took 4 bases from V and 3 from J; bases not matched to a gene: 7. The CDR3 totals 15 residues. CDR3: CASSPTGGRDYGYTF. In DNA, the CDR3 is TGCGCCAGCAGCCCCACAGGGGGCAGGGACTATGGCTACACCTTC.

The CDR3 DNA reads TGTGCCGAAATGTACGGGAACACTGAAGCTTTCTTT. It encodes CAEMYGNTEAFF. This chain uses TRBV7-9 with TRBJ1-1; no firm D call. Germline CDR1 and CDR2: SEHNR and FQNEAQ (reference sequence). The CDR3 consists of 12 residues. Trimming took off 11 bases at V and 1 base at J, with 11 bases between the two ends.

This chain joins TRBV7-8 and TRBJ1-5; no firm D call. The CDR3 is 13 amino acids. Per germline, CDR1 SGHVS and CDR2 FQNEAQ. V was clipped by 7 bases and J by 0 bases, with 7 bases between them. CDR3 bases: TGTGCCAGCACCCGTTATAGCAATCAGCCCCAGCATTTT. This encodes CASTRYSNQPQHF.

V usage is TRBV4-2 and J usage is TRBJ1-1; D remains ambiguous. Germline values: CDR1 LGHNA, CDR2 YNFKEQ. V was shortened by 0 bases and J by 1 base, with 9 bases between the two germline ends. This CDR3 contains 15 residues. The CDR3 sequence: CASSQDKTANTEAFF. CDR3 nucleotide sequence: TGTGCCAGCAGCCAAGACAAGACGGCGAACACTGAAGCTTTCTTT.

In this sample, this clonotype turned up a few times. The V and J genes are TRBV24-1 and TRBJ1-1, with D uncertain. Trimming removed 10 bases from V and 0 bases from J, with 11 bases in between. The germline V gene encodes CDR1 KGHDR and CDR2 SFDVKD. The length of the CDR3 is 13 residues. The DNA for the CDR3 is TGTGCCACAAGGAGGGCCATGAACACTGAAGCTTTCTTT. Translated, it gives CATRRAMNTEAFF.

V usage is TRBV5-1 and J usage is TRBJ2-2, with 12 bases lining up with TRBD2. Germline V gene lookup returns CDR1 SGHRS and CDR2 YFSETQ. J was trimmed by 6 bases and V by 6 bases; bases with no gene match: 12. This CDR3 comprises 17 residues. In DNA form, the CDR3 reads TGCGCCAGCACCAACCTCGGACTAGCGGGGTACCCCGGGGAGCTGTTTTTT. Its protein product is CASTNLGLAGYPGELFF.

This clonotype was counted only a few times. The J gene is TRBJ1-1, the V gene TRBV12-3 or TRBV12-4; D unresolved. The ends were cut back, 10 bases at V and 3 bases at J, with 18 bases in the middle. The CDR3 sequence is 14 residues long. This CDR3 is CAITPNFRDTEAFF. DNA for the CDR3: TGTGCCATCACCCCGAACTTTCGGGACACTGAAGCTTTCTTT.

This chain links TRBV20-1 with TRBJ1-4; 9 bases fit TRBD1. Germline CDR1 is DFQATT and CDR2 is SNEGSKA (reference sequence). V was pared by 3 bases and J by 8 bases, with 7 bases of the junction left unmatched. The CDR3 consists of 14 residues. CDR3 in amino acids: CSARPGQGGEKLFF. Here the CDR3 DNA reads TGCAGTGCTAGGCCGGGACAGGGTGGGGAAAAACTGTTTTTT.

This clonotype has a handful of counts. The chain recombines TRBV2 with TRBJ2-3; TRBD2 matches 7 bases. Trimming at V came to 3 bases and at J to 6 bases, leaving 9 bases not matched to a gene. Looked up from germline, CDR1 is SNHLY and CDR2 is FYNNEI. This CDR3 region has 15 residues. The CDR3 sequence: CASSELAATHDTQYF. The CDR3, as DNA: TGTGCCAGCAGTGAGCTAGCGGCCACACATGATACGCAGTATTTT.

The CDR3 sequence: CASSLQGEKLFF. DNA of the CDR3: TGTGCCAGCAGCTTGCAGGGTGAAAAACTGTTTTTT. The chain couples TRBV5-6 to TRBJ1-4; D perhaps matches TRBD1 (5 bases). Germline CDR1 SGHDT, CDR2 YYEEEE. The CDR3 covers 12 residues. Trimming took off 1 base at V and 7 bases at J, with 5 bases between the two ends. Variable domain in full (rest from reference TRBV5-6 and TRBJ1-4): DAGVTQSPTHLIKTRGQQVTLRCSPKSGHDTVSWYQQALGQGPQFIFQYYEEEERQRGNFPDRFSGHQFPNYSSELNVNALLLGDSALYLCASSLQGEKLFFGSGTQLSVL.

The chain uses TRBV2 and TRBJ2-4; D is uncertain. Germline CDR1 and CDR2: SNHLY and FYNNEI. Trimming took off 5 bases at V and 1 base at J, with 9 bases between the two ends. CDR3 length: 14 amino acids. The CDR3 protein is CASSFRTAKNIQYF. The CDR3 coding sequence is TGTGCCAGCAGTTTCAGGACGGCCAAAAACATTCAGTACTTC.

This clonotype has a handful of counts. CDR3 coding DNA: TGTGCCAGCAGTCAAACCGGGACAGAGACAGATACGCAGTATTTT. It specifies CASSQTGTETDTQYF. The chain employs TRBV2 and TRBJ2-3; 7 bases line up with TRBD1. V dropped 5 bases and J dropped 3; count of bases not matched to a gene: 8. The length of the CDR3 is 15 residues. From germline, CDR1 is SNHLY and CDR2 FYNNEI.

This chain links TRBV30 with TRBJ2-2; 7 bases match TRBD2. Germline-derived CDR1 and CDR2 are GTSNPN and SVGIG (reference sequence). J was trimmed by 1 base and V by 0 bases; bases with no gene match: 8. This CDR3 is built from 17 residues. The CDR3 DNA reads TGTGCCTGGAGTGTCTTAGCGGGCAGGGTGAACACCGGGGAGCTGTTTTTT. Translating gives CAWSVLAGRVNTGELFF.

The CDR3 region has the DNA TGCAGTGCTAGAAGGGGGGGCGATGAGCAGTTCTTC. Translated, it gives CSARRGGDEQFF. The chain couples TRBV20-1 to TRBJ2-1; D is possibly TRBD2 (7 bases). This CDR3 spans 12 amino acids. V was clipped by 2 bases and J by 8 bases, with 10 bases between them. The germline CDR1 and CDR2 sequences are DFQATT and SNEGSKA (reference sequence).

CDR3 protein: CASSSSTGNHEQYF. The CDR3 DNA sequence: TGCGCCAGCAGCTCCTCGACAGGGAACCACGAGCAGTACTTC. This chain connects TRBV5-1 to TRBJ2-7, with 7 bases matching TRBD1. The CDR3 extends over 14 amino acids. Germline CDR1 SGHRS, CDR2 YFSETQ. V lost 3 bases and J lost 5; bases outside the gene matches: 8. The variable domain in full, completed from reference TRBV5-1 and TRBJ2-7, reads KAGVTQTPRYLIKTRGQQVTLSCSPISGHRSVSWYQQTPGQGLQFLFEYFSETQRNKGNFPGRFSGRQFSNSRSEMNVSTLELGDSALYLCASSSSTGNHEQYFGPGTRLTVT.

The chain has TRBV5-1 and TRBJ2-5; a weak D match, TRBD1 (5 bases). Per germline, CDR1 SGHRS and CDR2 YFSETQ. This CDR3 is 14 amino acids long. The V and J ends lost 1 base and 4 bases respectively, with 11 bases between them. CDR3 DNA sequence: TGCGCCAGCAGCTTGAAGGGGCTAAGAGAGACCCAGTACTTC. This translates into CASSLKGLRETQYF. Supplemented by reference TRBV5-1 and TRBJ2-5, the full variable domain reads KAGVTQTPRYLIKTRGQQVTLSCSPISGHRSVSWYQQTPGQGLQFLFEYFSETQRNKGNFPGRFSGRQFSNSRSEMNVSTLELGDSALYLCASSLKGLRETQYFGPGTRLLVL.

The gene calls are TRBV20-1 and TRBJ2-7; D is unresolved. The CDR3 is 11 residues long. Germline assignment: CDR1 DFQATT and CDR2 SNEGSKA (reference sequence). V lost 6 bases and J 3 bases, leaving 9 bases between the germline ends. The CDR3 region has the DNA TGCAGTGCAGCACCCCGCTACGAGCAGTACTTC. Encoded protein: CSAAPRYEQYF.

This chain uses TRBV4-2 with TRBJ2-3; D is uncertain. The V end lost 1 base, the J end lost 5 bases, and 13 bases lay between the germline ends. Germline V lookup: CDR1 LGHNA, CDR2 YNFKEQ. The CDR3 spans 15 residues. The CDR3 is CASSQGDLGLDTQYF. The CDR3 DNA reads TGTGCCAGCAGCCAAGGGGATCTAGGGCTAGATACGCAGTATTTT.

Only a few counts were recorded for this clonotype. The chain employs TRBV15 and TRBJ2-3, with 8 bases aligning to TRBD1. After removal of 4 bases from V and 0 bases from J, the junction contained 12 bases not matched to a gene. CDR1 is LNHNV and CDR2 is YYDKDF in the germline V gene (reference sequence). There are 18 residues in the CDR3. The CDR3 is CATSKTGGRAPSTDTQYF. CDR3 sequence (DNA): TGTGCCACCAGCAAAACAGGGGGTCGCGCCCCTAGCACAGATACGCAGTATTTT.